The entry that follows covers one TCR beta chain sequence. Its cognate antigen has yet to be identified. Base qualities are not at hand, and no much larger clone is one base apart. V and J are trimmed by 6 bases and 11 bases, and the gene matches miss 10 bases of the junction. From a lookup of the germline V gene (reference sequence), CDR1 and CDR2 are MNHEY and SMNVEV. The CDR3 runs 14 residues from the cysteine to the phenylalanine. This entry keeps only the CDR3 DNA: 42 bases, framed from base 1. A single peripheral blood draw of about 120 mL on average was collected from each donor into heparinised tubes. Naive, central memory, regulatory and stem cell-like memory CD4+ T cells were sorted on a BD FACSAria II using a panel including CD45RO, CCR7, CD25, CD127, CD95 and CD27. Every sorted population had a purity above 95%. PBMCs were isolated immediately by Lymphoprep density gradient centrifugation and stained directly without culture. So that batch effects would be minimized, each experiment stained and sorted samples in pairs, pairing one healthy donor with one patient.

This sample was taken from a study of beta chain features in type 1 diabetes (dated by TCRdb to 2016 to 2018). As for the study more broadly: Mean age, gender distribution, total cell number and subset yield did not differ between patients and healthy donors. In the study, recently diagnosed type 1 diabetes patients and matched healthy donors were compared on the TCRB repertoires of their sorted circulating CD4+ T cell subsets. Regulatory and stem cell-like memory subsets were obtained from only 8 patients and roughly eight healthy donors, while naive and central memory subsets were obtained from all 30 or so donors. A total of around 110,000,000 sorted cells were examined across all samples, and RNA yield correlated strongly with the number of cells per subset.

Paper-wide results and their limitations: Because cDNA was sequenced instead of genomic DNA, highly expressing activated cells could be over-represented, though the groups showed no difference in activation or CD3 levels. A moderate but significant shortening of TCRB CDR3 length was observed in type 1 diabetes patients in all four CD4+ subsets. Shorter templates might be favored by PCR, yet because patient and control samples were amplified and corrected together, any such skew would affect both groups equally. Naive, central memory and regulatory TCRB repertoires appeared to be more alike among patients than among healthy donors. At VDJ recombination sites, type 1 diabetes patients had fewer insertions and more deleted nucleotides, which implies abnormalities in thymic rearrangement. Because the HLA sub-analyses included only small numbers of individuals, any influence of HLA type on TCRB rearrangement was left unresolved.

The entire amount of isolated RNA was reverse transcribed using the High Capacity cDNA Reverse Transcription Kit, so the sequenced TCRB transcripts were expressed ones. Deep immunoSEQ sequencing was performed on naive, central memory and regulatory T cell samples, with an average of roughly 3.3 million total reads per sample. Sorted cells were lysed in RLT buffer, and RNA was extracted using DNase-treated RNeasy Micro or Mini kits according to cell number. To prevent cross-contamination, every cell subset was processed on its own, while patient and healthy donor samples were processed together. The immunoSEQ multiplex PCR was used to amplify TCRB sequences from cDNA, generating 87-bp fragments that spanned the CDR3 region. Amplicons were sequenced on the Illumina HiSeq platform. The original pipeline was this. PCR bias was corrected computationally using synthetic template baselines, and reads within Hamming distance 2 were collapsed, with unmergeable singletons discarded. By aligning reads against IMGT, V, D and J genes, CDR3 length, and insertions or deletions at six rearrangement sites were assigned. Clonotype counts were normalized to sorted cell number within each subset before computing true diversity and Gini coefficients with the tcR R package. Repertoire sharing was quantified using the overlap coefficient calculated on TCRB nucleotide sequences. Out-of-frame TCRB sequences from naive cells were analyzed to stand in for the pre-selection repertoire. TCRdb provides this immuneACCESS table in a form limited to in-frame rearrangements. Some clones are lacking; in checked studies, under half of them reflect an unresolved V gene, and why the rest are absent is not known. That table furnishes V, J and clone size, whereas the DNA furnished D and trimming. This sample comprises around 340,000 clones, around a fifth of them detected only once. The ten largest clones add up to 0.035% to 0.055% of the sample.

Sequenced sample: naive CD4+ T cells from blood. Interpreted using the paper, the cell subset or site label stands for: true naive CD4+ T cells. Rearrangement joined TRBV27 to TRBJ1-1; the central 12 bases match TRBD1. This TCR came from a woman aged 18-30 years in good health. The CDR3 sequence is CASSLPGQGAGAFF. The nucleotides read TGTGCCAGCAGCCTCCCGGGACAGGGGGCTGGGGCTTTCTTT.